The clone carrying this T cell receptor (beta chain) was counted between two and nine times. Amplification targeted TCR beta CDR3 regions from RNA transcripts. HTBI primers were used for first-round RT-PCR of the TCR CDR3. Via MiXCR, TCRdb re-called the multiplex PCR reads, giving one row per CDR3 protein. The sample records more than 300,000 distinct CDR3 sequences, about 15% being singletons. The sample originates from a study of T cells in Graves' hyperthyroidism and ophthalmopathy. The CDR3 spans 13 residues. Germline CDR1 is MNHNS and CDR2 is SASEGT. V shed 6 bases and J shed 5 bases, with 10 bases lying between them.

The source material was blood. The chain combines TRBV6-1 with TRBJ1-4; D perhaps matches TRBD1 (5 bases). The sequence derives from a woman younger than 45 with Graves' hyperthyroidism. Written as DNA, the CDR3 is TGTGCCAGCAGACGGGACGGCAATGAAAAACTGTTTTTT. This encodes CASRRDGNEKLFF.